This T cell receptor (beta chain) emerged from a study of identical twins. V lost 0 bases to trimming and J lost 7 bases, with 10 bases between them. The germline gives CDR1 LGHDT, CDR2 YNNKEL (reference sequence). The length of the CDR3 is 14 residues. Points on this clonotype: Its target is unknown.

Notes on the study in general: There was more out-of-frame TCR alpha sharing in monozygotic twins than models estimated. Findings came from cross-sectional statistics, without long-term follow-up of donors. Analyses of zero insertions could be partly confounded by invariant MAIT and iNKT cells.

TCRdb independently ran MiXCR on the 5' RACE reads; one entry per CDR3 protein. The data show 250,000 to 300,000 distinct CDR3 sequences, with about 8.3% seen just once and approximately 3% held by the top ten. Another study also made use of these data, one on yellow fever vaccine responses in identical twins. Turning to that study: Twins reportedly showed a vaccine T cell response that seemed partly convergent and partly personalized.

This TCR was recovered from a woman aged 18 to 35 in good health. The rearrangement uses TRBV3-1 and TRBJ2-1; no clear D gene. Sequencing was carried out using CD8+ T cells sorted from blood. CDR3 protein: CASSQDRARNEQFF. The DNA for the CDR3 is TGTGCCAGCAGCCAAGATAGGGCTCGGAATGAGCAGTTCTTC.